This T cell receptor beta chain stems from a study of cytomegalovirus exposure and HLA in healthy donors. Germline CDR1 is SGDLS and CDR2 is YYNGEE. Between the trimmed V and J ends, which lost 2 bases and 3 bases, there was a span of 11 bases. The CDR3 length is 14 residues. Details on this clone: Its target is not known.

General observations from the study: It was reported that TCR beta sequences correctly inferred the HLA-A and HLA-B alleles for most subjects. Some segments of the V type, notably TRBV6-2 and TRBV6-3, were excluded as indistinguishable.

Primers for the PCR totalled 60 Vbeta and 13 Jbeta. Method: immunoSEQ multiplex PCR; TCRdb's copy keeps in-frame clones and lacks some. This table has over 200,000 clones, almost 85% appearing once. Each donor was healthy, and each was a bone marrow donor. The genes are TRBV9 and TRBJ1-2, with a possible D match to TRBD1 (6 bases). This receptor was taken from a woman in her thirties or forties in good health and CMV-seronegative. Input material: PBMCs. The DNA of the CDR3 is TGTGCCAGCAGCGTTCAGGGACAAGACTATGGCTACACCTTC. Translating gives CASSVQGQDYGYTF.